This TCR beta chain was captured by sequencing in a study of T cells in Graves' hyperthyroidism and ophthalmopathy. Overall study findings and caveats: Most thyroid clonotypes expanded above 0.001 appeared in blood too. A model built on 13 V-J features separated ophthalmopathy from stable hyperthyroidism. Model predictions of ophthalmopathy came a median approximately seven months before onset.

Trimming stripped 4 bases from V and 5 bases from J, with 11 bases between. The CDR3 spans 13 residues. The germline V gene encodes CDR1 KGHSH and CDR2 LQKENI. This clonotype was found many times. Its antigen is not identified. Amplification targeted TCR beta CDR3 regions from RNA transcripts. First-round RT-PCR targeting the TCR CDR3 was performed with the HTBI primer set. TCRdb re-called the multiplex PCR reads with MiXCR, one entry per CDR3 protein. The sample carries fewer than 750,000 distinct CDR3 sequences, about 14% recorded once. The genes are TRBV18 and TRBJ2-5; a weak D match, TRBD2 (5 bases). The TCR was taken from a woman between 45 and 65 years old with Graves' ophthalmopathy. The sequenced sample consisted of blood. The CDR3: CASSQEVGETQYF. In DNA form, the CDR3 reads TGTGCCAGCTCACAGGAGGTTGGCGAGACCCAGTACTTC.